The clone carrying this TCR beta chain came up many times. Its antigen is not identified. V was pared by 5 bases and J by 6 bases, with 13 bases between. In germline, CDR1 is SGHTA, CDR2 FQGTGA. The CDR3 has 13 residues. This specimen comes from a study of neurological immune-mediated disorders. Turning to the study itself: Relapsing-remitting disease affected around 31, and secondary progressive 3, of 34 multiple sclerosis patients.

TCRdb reprocessed the 5' RACE reads with MiXCR, giving one entry per CDR3 protein. Of nearly 60,000 distinct CDR3 sequences detected, 3% to 4% appear once; the ten largest clones hold approximately 7%. PBMCs stored at -80 C, numbering 2 million, were the origin of the unsorted libraries. Findings and caveats of the study: Because no CDR3 amino acid sequences were shared across subjects by expanded clones, private repertoires were suggested in all groups. The greatest degree of TCR clonal expansion was observed in HTLV-1-associated myelopathy, with the lowest in multiple sclerosis, below that of healthy controls.

The specimen sequenced was PBMCs. The receptor comes from a woman aged 55 to 70 with multiple sclerosis. V gene TRBV7-3 combines with J gene TRBJ1-1, with D possibly matching TRBD1 (5 bases). The CDR3 loop reads CASSTTGRSEAFF. CDR3 sequence (DNA): TGTGCCAGCAGCACCACAGGACGCTCTGAAGCTTTCTTT.